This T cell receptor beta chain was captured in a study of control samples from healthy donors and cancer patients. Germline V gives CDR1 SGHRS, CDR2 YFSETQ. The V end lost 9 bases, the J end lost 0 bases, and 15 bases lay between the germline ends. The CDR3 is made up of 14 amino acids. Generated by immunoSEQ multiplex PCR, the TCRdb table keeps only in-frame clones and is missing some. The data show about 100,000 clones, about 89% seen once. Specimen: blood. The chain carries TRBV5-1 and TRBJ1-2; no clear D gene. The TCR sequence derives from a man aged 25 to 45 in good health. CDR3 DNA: TGCGCCACTGCGGACGGAGGAGCTAACTATGGCTACACCTTC. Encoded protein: CATADGGANYGYTF.